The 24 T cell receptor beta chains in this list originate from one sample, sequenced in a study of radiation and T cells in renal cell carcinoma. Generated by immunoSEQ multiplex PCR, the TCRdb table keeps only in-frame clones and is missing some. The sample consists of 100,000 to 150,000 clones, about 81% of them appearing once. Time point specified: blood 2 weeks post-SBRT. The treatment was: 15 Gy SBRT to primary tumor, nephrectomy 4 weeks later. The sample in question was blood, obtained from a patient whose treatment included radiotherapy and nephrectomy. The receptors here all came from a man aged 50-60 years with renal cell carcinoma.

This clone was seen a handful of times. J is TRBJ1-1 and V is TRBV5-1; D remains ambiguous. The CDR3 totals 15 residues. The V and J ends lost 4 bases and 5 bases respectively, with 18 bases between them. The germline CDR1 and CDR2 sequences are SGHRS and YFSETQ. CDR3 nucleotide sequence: TGCGCCAGCAGCCGAATTGGATGGACTACGACTGAAGCTTTCTTT. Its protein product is CASSRIGWTTTEAFF.

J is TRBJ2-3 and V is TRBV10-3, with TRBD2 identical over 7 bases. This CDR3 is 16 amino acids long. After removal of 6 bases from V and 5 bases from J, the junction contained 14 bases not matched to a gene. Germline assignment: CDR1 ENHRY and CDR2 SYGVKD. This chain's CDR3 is CAIRSLGGRAGDTQYF. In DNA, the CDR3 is TGTGCCATCAGATCCCTGGGGGGGAGGGCCGGAGATACGCAGTATTTT.

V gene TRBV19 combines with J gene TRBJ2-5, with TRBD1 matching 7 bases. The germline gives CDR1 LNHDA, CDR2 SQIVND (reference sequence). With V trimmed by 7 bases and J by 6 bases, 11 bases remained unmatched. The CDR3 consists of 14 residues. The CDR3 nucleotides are TGTGCCAGTACCAAAGGGGGCAGCCGAAAGACCCAGTACTTC. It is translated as CASTKGGSRKTQYF.

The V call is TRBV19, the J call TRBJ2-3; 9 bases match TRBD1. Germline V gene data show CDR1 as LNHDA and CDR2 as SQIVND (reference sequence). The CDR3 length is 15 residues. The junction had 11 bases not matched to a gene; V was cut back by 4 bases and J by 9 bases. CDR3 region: CASSKAPGTGITQYF. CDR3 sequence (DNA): TGTGCCAGTAGTAAGGCCCCCGGGACAGGGATCACGCAGTATTTT.

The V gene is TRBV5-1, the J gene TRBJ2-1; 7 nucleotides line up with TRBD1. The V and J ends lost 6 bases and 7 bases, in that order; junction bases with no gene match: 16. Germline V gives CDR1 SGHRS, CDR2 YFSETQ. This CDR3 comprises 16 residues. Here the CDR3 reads CASTSFGTADWNEQFF. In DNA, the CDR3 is TGCGCCAGCACCTCATTTGGGACAGCGGATTGGAATGAGCAGTTCTTC.

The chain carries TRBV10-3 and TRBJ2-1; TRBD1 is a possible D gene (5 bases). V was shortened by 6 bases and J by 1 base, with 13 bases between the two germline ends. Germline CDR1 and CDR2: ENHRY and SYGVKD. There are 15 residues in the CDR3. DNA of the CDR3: TGTGCCATCAGCCTACAGGTTGGGTCCTACAATGAGCAGTTCTTC. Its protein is CAISLQVGSYNEQFF.

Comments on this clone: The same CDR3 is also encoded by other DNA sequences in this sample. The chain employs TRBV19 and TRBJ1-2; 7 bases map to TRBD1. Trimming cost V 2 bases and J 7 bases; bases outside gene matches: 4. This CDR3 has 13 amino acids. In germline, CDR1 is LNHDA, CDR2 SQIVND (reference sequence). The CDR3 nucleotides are TGTGCCAGTAGTATAAGGACAGGCCTTGGCTACACCTTC. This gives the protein CASSIRTGLGYTF.

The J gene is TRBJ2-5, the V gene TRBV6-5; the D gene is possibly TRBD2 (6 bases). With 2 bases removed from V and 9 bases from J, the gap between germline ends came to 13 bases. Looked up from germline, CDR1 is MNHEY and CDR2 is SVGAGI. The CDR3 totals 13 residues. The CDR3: CASSYVGGMAQYF. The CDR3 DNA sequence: TGTGCCAGCAGTTACGTGGGGGGAATGGCCCAGTACTTC.

The CDR3 nucleotides are TGTGCCAGCAGTTTAGGGTCATGGGGCCCAGATACGCAGTATTTT. Translated, it gives CASSLGSWGPDTQYF. This chain connects TRBV27 to TRBJ2-3; D may be TRBD1 (5 bases). The CDR3 is 15 amino acids. V was trimmed by 2 bases and J by 4 bases, leaving 13 bases between them. From germline, CDR1 is MNHEY and CDR2 SMNVEV (reference sequence).

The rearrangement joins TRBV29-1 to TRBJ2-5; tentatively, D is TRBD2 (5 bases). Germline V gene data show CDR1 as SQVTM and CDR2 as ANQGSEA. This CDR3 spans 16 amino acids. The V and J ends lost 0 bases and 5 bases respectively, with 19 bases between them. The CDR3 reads CSVEDGRTRVGETQYF. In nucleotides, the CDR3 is TGCAGCGTTGAAGACGGCAGGACTCGGGTAGGCGAGACCCAGTACTTC.

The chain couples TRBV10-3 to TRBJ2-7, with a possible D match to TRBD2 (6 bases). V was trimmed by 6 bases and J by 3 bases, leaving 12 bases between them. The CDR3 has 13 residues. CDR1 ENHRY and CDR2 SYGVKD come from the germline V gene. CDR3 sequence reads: CAIRWGDVYEQYF. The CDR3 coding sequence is TGTGCCATCAGATGGGGGGACGTCTACGAGCAGTACTTC.

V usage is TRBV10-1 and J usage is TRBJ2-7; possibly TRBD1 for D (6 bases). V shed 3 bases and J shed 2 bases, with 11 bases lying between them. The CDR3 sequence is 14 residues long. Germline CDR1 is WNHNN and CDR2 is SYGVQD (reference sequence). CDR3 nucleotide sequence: TGCGCCAGCAGTGATTCGACAGGTACCTACGAGCAGTACTTC. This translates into CASSDSTGTYEQYF.

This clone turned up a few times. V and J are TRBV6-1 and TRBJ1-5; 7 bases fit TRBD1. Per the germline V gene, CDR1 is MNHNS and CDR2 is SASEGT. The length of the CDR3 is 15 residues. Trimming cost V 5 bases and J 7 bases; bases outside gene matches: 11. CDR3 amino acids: CASSQYRDRQQPQHF. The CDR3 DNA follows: TGTGCCAGCAGTCAATACCGGGACAGACAACAGCCCCAGCATTTT.

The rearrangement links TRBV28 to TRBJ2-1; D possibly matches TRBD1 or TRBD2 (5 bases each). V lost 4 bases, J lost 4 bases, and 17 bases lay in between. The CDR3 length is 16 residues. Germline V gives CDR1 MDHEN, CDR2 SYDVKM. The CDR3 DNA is TGTGCCAGCAGTTATCTCGGGGACGAGCTTTACAATGAGCAGTTCTTC. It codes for CASSYLGDELYNEQFF.

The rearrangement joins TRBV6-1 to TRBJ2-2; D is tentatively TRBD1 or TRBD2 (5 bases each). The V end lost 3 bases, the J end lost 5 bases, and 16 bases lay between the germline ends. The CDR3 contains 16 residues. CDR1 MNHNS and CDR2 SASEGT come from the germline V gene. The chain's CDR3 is CASSDWVDEGTGELFF. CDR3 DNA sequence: TGTGCCAGCAGTGATTGGGTAGACGAGGGGACCGGGGAGCTGTTTTTT.

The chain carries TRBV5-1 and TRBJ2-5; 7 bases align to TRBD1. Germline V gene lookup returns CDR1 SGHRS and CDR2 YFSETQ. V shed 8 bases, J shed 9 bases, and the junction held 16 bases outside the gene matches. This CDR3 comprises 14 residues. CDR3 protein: CARPFRGQAWAQYF. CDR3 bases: TGCGCCAGACCTTTTAGAGGACAGGCCTGGGCCCAGTACTTC.

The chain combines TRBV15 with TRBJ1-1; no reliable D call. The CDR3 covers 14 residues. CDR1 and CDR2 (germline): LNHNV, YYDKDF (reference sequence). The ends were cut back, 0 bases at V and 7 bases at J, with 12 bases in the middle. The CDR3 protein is CATSRDTWADEAFF. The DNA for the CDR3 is TGTGCCACCAGCAGAGATACCTGGGCAGATGAAGCTTTCTTT.

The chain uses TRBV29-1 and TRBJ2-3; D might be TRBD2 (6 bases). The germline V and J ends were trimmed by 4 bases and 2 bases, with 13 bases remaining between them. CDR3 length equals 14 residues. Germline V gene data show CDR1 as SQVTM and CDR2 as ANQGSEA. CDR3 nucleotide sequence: TGCAGCGTTGCGGGAGAGGGCCTCACAGATACGCAGTATTTT. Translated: CSVAGEGLTDTQYF.

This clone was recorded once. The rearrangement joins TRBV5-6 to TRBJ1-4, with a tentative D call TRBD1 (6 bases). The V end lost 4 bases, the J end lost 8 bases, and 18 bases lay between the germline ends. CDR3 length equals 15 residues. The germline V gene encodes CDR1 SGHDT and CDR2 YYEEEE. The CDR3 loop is CASSERQVGGEKLFF. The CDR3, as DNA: TGTGCCAGCAGCGAAAGACAGGTTGGGGGCGAAAAACTGTTTTTT.

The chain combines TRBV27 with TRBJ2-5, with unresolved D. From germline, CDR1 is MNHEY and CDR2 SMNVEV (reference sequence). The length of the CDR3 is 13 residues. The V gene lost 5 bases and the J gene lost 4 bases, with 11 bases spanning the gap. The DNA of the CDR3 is TGTGCCAGCAGTCCCCGGGCACCAGAGACCCAGTACTTC. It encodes CASSPRAPETQYF.

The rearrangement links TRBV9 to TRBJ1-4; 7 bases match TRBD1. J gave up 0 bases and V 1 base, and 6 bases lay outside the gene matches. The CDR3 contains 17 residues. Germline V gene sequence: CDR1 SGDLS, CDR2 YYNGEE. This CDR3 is CASSVRDSFATNEKLFF. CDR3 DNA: TGTGCCAGCAGCGTACGGGACAGCTTTGCAACTAATGAAAAACTGTTTTTT.

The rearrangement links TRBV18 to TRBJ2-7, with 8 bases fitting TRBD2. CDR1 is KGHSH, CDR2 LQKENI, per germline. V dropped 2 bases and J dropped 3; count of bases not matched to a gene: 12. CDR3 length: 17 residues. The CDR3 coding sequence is TGTGCCAGCTCACCATTCGAAGCGGGAGCAGACTACTACGAGCAGTACTTC. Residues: CASSPFEAGADYYEQYF. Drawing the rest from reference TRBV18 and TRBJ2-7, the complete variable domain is NAGVMQNPRHLVRRRGQEARLRCSPMKGHSHVYWYRQLPEEGLKFMVYLQKENIIDESGMPKERFSAEFPKEGPSILRIQQVVRGDSAAYFCASSPFEAGADYYEQYFGPGTRLTVT.

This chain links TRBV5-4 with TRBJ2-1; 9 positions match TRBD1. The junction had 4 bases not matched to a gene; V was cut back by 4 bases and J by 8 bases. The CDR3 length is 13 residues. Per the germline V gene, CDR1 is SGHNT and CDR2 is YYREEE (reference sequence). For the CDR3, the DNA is TGTGCCAGCAGCCCGGACAGGGGCGATGAGCAGTTCTTC. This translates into CASSPDRGDEQFF.

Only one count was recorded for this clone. CDR3 bases: TGTGCCAGCAGTTTTAGAGGGACAGGGGCTGAGCAGTACTTC. Translating gives CASSFRGTGAEQYF. The rearrangement joins TRBV27 to TRBJ2-7; TRBD1 aligns across 10 bases. J lost 7 bases, V lost 3 bases, and 6 bases had no gene match. Germline loops: CDR1 MNHEY, CDR2 SMNVEV (reference sequence). The CDR3 runs to 14 residues.